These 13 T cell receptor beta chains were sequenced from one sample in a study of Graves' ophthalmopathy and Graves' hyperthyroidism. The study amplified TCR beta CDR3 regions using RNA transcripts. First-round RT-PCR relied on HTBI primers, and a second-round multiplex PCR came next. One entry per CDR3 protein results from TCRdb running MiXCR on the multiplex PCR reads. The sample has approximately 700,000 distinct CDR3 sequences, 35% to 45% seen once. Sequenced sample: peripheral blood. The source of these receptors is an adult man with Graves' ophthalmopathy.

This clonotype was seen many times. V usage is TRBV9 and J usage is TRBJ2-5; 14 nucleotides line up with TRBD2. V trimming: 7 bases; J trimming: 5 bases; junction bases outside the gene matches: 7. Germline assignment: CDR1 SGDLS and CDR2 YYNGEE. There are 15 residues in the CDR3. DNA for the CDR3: TGTGCCAGCGGATCTGGGACTAGCGGGAGCGAGACCCAGTACTTC. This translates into CASGSGTSGSETQYF.

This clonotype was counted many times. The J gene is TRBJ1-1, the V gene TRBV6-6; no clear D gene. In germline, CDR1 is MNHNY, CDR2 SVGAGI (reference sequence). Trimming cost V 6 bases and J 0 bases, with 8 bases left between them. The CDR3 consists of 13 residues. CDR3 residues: CASSKTVNTEAFF. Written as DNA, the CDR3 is TGTGCCAGCAGCAAAACCGTGAACACTGAAGCTTTCTTT.

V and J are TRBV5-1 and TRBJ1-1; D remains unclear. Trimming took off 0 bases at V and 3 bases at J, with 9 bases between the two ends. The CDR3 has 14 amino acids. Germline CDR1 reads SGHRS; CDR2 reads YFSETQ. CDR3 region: CASSLGLQDTEAFF. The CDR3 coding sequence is TGCGCCAGCAGCTTGGGACTTCAGGACACTGAAGCTTTCTTT.

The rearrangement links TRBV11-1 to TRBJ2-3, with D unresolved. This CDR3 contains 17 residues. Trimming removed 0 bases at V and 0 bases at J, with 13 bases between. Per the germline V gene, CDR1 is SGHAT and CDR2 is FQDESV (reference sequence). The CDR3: CASSLAELSYSTDTQYF. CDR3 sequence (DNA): TGTGCCAGCAGCTTAGCGGAGCTATCATATAGCACAGATACGCAGTATTTT.

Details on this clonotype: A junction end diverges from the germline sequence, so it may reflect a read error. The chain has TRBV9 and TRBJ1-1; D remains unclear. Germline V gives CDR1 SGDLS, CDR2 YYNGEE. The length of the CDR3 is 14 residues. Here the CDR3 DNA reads TGCGCCAGCAGCTTGGTGGAGGGATGGACTGAAGCTTTCTTT. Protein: CASSLVEGWTEAFF.

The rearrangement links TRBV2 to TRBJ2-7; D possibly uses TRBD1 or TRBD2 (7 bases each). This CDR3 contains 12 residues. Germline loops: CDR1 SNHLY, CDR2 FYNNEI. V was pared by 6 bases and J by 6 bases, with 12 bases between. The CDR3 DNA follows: TGTGCCAGCAGGGGAGGGGGCCGCGAGCAGTACTTC. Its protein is CASRGGGREQYF.

The CDR3 loop reads CASRPSGVSTGELFF. In DNA, the CDR3 is TGTGCCAGCAGGCCTAGCGGGGTGAGCACCGGGGAGCTGTTTTTT. J is TRBJ2-2 and V is TRBV10-3; 9 bases are a match to TRBD2. Germline values: CDR1 ENHRY, CDR2 SYGVKD. CDR3 size: 15 residues. V was pared by 10 bases and J by 4 bases, with 10 bases of the junction left unmatched.

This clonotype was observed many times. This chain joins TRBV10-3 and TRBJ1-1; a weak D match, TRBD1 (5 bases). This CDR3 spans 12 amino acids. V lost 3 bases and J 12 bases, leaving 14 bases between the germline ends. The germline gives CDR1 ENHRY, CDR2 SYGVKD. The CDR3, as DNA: TGTGCCATCAGTGATACCCCCGGGGCTTCTTTCTTT. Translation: CAISDTPGASFF.

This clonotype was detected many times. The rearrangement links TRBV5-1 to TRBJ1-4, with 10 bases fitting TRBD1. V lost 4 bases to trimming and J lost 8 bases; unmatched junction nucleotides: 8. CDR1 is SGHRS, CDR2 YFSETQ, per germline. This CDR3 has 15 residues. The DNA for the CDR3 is TGCGCCAGCAGCAGGGACAGGGGAAGGCGGGAAAAACTGTTTTTT. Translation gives CASSRDRGRREKLFF.

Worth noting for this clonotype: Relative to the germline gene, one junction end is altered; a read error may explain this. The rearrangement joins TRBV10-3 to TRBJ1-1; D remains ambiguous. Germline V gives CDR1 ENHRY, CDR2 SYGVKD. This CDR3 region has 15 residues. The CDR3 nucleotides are TGTGCCAGCAGTTACTCCCAACTAAGGGAGACTGAAGCTTTCTTT. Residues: CASSYSQLRETEAFF.

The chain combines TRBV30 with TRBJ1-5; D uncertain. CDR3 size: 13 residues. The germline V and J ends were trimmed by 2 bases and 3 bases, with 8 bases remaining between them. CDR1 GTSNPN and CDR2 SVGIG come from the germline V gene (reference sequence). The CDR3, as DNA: TGTGCCTGGAGTCCAGGTCACAATCAGCCCCAGCATTTT. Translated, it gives CAWSPGHNQPQHF.

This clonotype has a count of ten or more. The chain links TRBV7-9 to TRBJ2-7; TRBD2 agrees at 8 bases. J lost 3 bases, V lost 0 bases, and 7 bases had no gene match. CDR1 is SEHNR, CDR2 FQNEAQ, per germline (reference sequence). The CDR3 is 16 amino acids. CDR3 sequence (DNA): TGTGCCAGCAGCTTAGCAGGGATTAGCGGGGACTACGAGCAGTACTTC. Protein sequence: CASSLAGISGDYEQYF.

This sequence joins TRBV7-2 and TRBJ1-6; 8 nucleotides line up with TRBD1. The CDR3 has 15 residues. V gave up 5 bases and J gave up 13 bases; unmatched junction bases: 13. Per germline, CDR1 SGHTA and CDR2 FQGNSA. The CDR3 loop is CASSQDRALSQPLHF. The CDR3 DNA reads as TGTGCCAGCAGCCAGGACAGGGCGCTTTCTCAGCCCCTCCACTTT. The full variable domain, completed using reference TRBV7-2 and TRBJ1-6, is GAGVSQSPSNKVTEKGKDVELRCDPISGHTALYWYRQSLGQGLEFLIYFQGNSAPDKSGLPSDRFSAERTGGSVSTLTIQRTQQEDSAVYLCASSQDRALSQPLHFGNGTRLTVT.